The rows below give T cell receptor beta chains drawn from one sample of a study of T cell responses to AZD1222 COVID-19 vaccine. This table comes from immunoSEQ multiplex PCR, and its TCRdb copy is limited to in-frame clones, with some not included. The sample carries about 200,000 clones, approximately 94% recorded once. The sample consisted of peripheral blood, taken 28 days after the second dose of the MenACWY control vaccine. These receptors all stem from an adult who received the MenACWY meningococcal vaccine as a control. Each CDR3 is given with its conserved first and last residue. D genes are given only for firm matches. For some rows the clone size is stated as once, few or many, or as a class when expanded; others skip it.

V gene	D gene	clone size	J gene	CDR3 protein	CDR3 DNA
TRBV19	NA	NA	TRBJ1-5	CASRAGKQPQHF	TGTGCCAGTAGAGCAGGGAAGCAGCCCCAGCATTTT
TRBV2	NA	NA	TRBJ1-2	CASSEALFGYGYTF	TGTGCCAGCAGTGAAGCGCTGTTTGGGTATGGCTACACCTTC
TRBV4-1	TRBD2	NA	TRBJ2-5	CASSQGGGGAISTRETQYF	TGCGCCAGCAGCCAAGGGGGCGGGGGGGCCATTTCTACCCGAGAGACCCAGTACTTC
TRBV5-5	NA	NA	TRBJ1-1	CASSSPRQVDEAFF	TGTGCCAGCAGCTCCCCGCGGCAGGTGGATGAAGCTTTCTTT
TRBV12-5	TRBD1	once	TRBJ1-1	CASGLVPNRQGSMNTEAFF	TGTGCTAGTGGTTTGGTACCTAATCGACAGGGAAGTATGAACACTGAAGCTTTCTTT
TRBV7-9	NA	NA	TRBJ2-3	CASSFQRTDTQYF	TGTGCCAGCAGCTTTCAGCGCACAGATACGCAGTATTTT
TRBV4-2	TRBD2	NA	TRBJ2-7	CASSAGLAASYEQYF	TGTGCCAGCAGCGCGGGACTAGCGGCTTCCTACGAGCAGTACTTC
TRBV12-3/TRBV12-4	TRBD1	NA	TRBJ2-7	CASRNRGLYEQYF	TGTGCCAGCAGAAACAGGGGGCTCTACGAGCAGTACTTC
TRBV7-9	NA	NA	TRBJ2-7	CASSFRGAHEQYF	TGTGCCAGCAGCTTTAGAGGGGCCCACGAGCAGTACTTC
TRBV5-6	NA	NA	TRBJ2-1	CASSWDFYNEQFF	TGTGCCAGCAGTTGGGACTTTTACAATGAGCAGTTCTTC
TRBV28	NA	NA	TRBJ1-1	CASSLREGTSEAFF	TGTGCCAGCAGTTTGCGGGAGGGGACCAGTGAAGCTTTCTTT
TRBV14	NA	NA	TRBJ1-2	CASSQGTAYGYTF	TGTGCCAGCAGCCAAGGGACAGCCTATGGCTACACCTTC
TRBV9	NA	NA	TRBJ1-1	CASSVGLGGNTEAFF	TGTGCCAGCAGCGTCGGTCTGGGAGGGAACACTGAAGCTTTCTTT
TRBV30	TRBD1	NA	TRBJ1-4	CAWNTDRGPNEKLFF	TGTGCCTGGAACACGGACAGGGGTCCTAATGAAAAACTGTTTTTT
TRBV29-1	TRBD2	NA	TRBJ2-1	CSVEEDVTSAYNEQFF	TGCAGCGTTGAAGAAGACGTGACTAGCGCGTACAATGAGCAGTTCTTC